This T cell receptor (beta chain) is from a study of PD-1 blockade in classical Hodgkin lymphoma. Study-wide results and limits: TCR diversity at baseline was reported to be reduced in newly diagnosed patients relative to healthy donors.

Time point in this sample: newly diagnosed, previously untreated cHL patient sample. Magnetic depletion of non-target cells from thawed PBMCs yielded purified CD8+ T cells. A note on this clone: Its target is not known.

V was clipped by 5 bases and J by 5 bases; unmatched bases: 8. The CDR3 extends over 16 amino acids. Germline CDR1 reads SGHTA; CDR2 reads FQGNSA. The repertoire was sequenced with immunoSEQ multiplex PCR; TCRdb's copy has only in-frame clones and lacks some. The sample lists about 21,000 clones; 85% to 90% were seen once. Source material: CD8+ T cells from blood. This rearrangement joins TRBV7-2 to TRBJ2-1; TRBD2 agrees at 11 bases. This clonotype was obtained from a human donor with classical Hodgkin lymphoma. The CDR3 region is CASSPWTSGLNNEQFF. CDR3 DNA sequence: TGTGCCAGCAGCCCCTGGACTAGCGGGCTAAACAATGAGCAGTTCTTC.